This is a list of T cell receptor beta chains from one sample in a study of blood T cell repertoires in COVID-19. Clones were read by immunoSEQ multiplex PCR, and TCRdb kept only the in-frame ones, dropping some. The table has about 65,000 clones, approximately 75% seen once. The sequenced material came from peripheral blood. All receptors come from an elderly man with acute or convalescent COVID-19. CDR3s include the opening cysteine and the closing phenylalanine or tryptophan. A D gene is named only where the DNA matches it firmly. A row's size may be missing; if present it is once, few, many or a size class.

cdr3_aa: CASSDRQGGTEAFF
cdr3_nt: TGTGCCAGCAGTGACAGACAGGGAGGCACTGAAGCTTTCTTT
v_call: TRBV6-1
d_call: TRBD1
j_call: TRBJ1-1
clone_size: NA

cdr3_aa: CASSSGHFYGYTF
cdr3_nt: TGTGCCAGCAGTTCCGGACACTTCTATGGCTACACCTTC
v_call: TRBV6-5
d_call: NA
j_call: TRBJ1-2
clone_size: NA

cdr3_aa: CASSDRQGGPRAGYTF
cdr3_nt: TGTGCCAGCAGTGATCGGCAGGGAGGCCCCCGCGCTGGCTACACCTTC
v_call: TRBV2
d_call: NA
j_call: TRBJ1-2
clone_size: NA

cdr3_aa: CASLSPPTSGGEPYEQYF
cdr3_nt: TGTGCAAGTCTCTCCCCCCCGACTAGCGGGGGCGAACCCTACGAGCAGTACTTC
v_call: TRBV12-2
d_call: NA
j_call: TRBJ2-7
clone_size: once

cdr3_aa: CASSVGTSGGPTDTQYF
cdr3_nt: TGTGCCAGCAGCGTAGGGACTAGCGGGGGCCCCACAGATACGCAGTATTTT
v_call: TRBV9
d_call: TRBD2
j_call: TRBJ2-3
clone_size: NA

cdr3_aa: CASSPRRGLGETQYF
cdr3_nt: TGTGCCAGTAGTCCCCGAAGGGGGCTCGGGGAGACCCAGTACTTC
v_call: TRBV19
d_call: TRBD1
j_call: TRBJ2-5
clone_size: NA

cdr3_aa: CASTTLGQGPTVWYF
cdr3_nt: TGTGCCAGCACTACCCTGGGACAGGGCCCGACGGTGTGGTACTTC
v_call: TRBV6-5
d_call: TRBD1
j_call: TRBJ2-7
clone_size: NA

cdr3_aa: CASSLDRWTRNTEAFF
cdr3_nt: TGTGCCAGTAGTCTGGACAGATGGACTCGGAACACTGAAGCTTTCTTT
v_call: TRBV19
d_call: NA
j_call: TRBJ1-1
clone_size: few

cdr3_aa: CASSPTTELYGYTF
cdr3_nt: TGTGCCAGCTCACCGACGACAGAGCTCTATGGCTACACCTTC
v_call: TRBV18
d_call: NA
j_call: TRBJ1-2
clone_size: few

cdr3_aa: CASSPYSNANEKLFF
cdr3_nt: TGTGCCAGCAGCCCCTATTCTAATGCTAATGAAAAACTGTTTTTT
v_call: TRBV7-6
d_call: NA
j_call: TRBJ1-4
clone_size: NA

cdr3_aa: CASSLTDTGARNEKLFF
cdr3_nt: TGCGCCAGCAGCTTGACCGATACAGGGGCCCGGAATGAAAAACTGTTTTTT
v_call: TRBV5-1
d_call: TRBD1
j_call: TRBJ1-4
clone_size: NA

cdr3_aa: CASSSPRDSNNEQFF
cdr3_nt: TGTGCCAGCAGCAGTCCCCGGGACAGCAACAATGAGCAGTTCTTC
v_call: TRBV5-4
d_call: TRBD1
j_call: TRBJ2-1
clone_size: NA

cdr3_aa: CSVYDSPSYEQYF
cdr3_nt: TGCAGCGTTTATGACAGCCCTTCCTACGAGCAGTACTTC
v_call: TRBV29-1
d_call: NA
j_call: TRBJ2-7
clone_size: NA

cdr3_aa: CASSPRLPDSYGYTF
cdr3_nt: TGTGCCAGCTCACCACGCCTCCCCGACAGCTATGGCTACACCTTC
v_call: TRBV18
d_call: NA
j_call: TRBJ1-2
clone_size: NA

cdr3_aa: CASGQAPGDEKLFF
cdr3_nt: TGTGCCAGCGGCCAAGCGCCGGGAGATGAAAAACTGTTTTTT
v_call: TRBV3-1/TRBV3-2
d_call: NA
j_call: TRBJ1-4
clone_size: NA

cdr3_aa: CASSLEITATNEQFF
cdr3_nt: TGTGCCAGCAGCTTAGAAATTACAGCTACAAATGAGCAGTTCTTC
v_call: TRBV7-8
d_call: NA
j_call: TRBJ2-1
clone_size: NA

cdr3_aa: CASSVEDNNQPQHF
cdr3_nt: TGTGCCAGCAGCGTAGAGGACAACAATCAGCCCCAGCATTTT
v_call: TRBV9
d_call: NA
j_call: TRBJ1-5
clone_size: NA

cdr3_aa: CASSFYPDREAFF
cdr3_nt: TGTGCCAGCAGCTTCTACCCCGACAGGGAAGCTTTCTTT
v_call: TRBV7-9
d_call: NA
j_call: TRBJ1-1
clone_size: NA

cdr3_aa: CASSREGTLGINEQFF
cdr3_nt: TGCGCCAGCAGCAGAGAAGGGACATTGGGGATCAATGAGCAGTTCTTC
v_call: TRBV5-1
d_call: NA
j_call: TRBJ2-1
clone_size: NA

cdr3_aa: CASSLVPQGAKETQYF
cdr3_nt: TGTGCCAGCAGCTTAGTCCCACAGGGGGCAAAAGAGACCCAGTACTTC
v_call: TRBV7-2
d_call: TRBD1
j_call: TRBJ2-5
clone_size: NA

cdr3_aa: CASTRTGINTEAFF
cdr3_nt: TGTGCCAGCACTCGGACAGGCATAAACACTGAAGCTTTCTTT
v_call: TRBV6-5
d_call: TRBD1
j_call: TRBJ1-1
clone_size: NA

cdr3_aa: CASSLEMSYNSPLHF
cdr3_nt: TGTGCCAGCTCACTCGAGATGTCCTATAATTCACCCCTCCACTTT
v_call: TRBV18
d_call: NA
j_call: TRBJ1-6
clone_size: NA

cdr3_aa: CASSVSRALSETQYF
cdr3_nt: TGTGCCAGCAGCGTATCCAGGGCCCTCAGTGAGACCCAGTACTTC
v_call: TRBV9
d_call: NA
j_call: TRBJ2-5
clone_size: NA

cdr3_aa: CASIQTGGSGANVLTF
cdr3_nt: TGTGCCAGCATCCAAACAGGGGGCTCTGGGGCCAACGTCCTGACTTTC
v_call: TRBV2
d_call: TRBD1
j_call: TRBJ2-6
clone_size: NA